This T cell receptor (beta chain) was obtained from a study of naive and memory T cell subsets. The beta constant-region primer was an equimolar mix of two oligonucleotides covering TRBC1 and TRBC2. Nested alpha and beta constant-region primers with the SP2 primer drove four PCR rounds on ligated cDNA. TCRdb re-derived calls from the UMI-ligation and nested PCR reads in MiXCR, one entry per CDR3 protein. The table has 95,000 to 150,000 distinct CDR3 sequences, 36% seen once. Germline V gene lookup returns CDR1 SGHNT and CDR2 YYREEE (reference sequence). This CDR3 has 16 amino acids. Unmatched junction bases numbered 2, after V lost 0 bases and J lost 1 base.

This TCR came from a human donor in good health. Sequencing was performed on central memory CD4+ T cells from blood. The chain employs TRBV5-4 and TRBJ2-2, with 8 bases lining up with TRBD2. CDR3 sequence: CASSLGLAGNTGELFF. The DNA for the CDR3 is TGTGCCAGCAGCTTGGGTCTAGCGGGGAACACCGGGGAGCTGTTTTTT.